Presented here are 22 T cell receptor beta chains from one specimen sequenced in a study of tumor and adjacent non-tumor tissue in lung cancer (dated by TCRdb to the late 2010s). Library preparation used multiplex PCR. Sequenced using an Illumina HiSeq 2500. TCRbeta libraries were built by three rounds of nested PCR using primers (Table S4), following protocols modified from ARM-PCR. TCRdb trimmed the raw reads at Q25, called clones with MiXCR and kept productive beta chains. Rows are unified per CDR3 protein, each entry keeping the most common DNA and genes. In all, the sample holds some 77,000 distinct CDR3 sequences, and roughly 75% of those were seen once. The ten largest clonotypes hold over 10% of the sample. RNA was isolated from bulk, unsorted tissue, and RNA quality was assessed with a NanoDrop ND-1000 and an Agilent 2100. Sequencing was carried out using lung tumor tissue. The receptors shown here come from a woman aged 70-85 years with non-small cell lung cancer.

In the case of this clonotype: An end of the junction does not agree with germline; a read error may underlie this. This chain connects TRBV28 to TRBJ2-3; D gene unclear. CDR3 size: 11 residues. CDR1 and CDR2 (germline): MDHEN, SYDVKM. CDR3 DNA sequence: TGTGCCAGCAGTCGCCTAGATACCCAGTATTTT. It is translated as CASSRLDTQYF. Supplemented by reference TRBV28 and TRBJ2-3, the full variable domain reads DVKVTQSSRYLVKRTGEKVFLECVQDMDHENMFWYRQDPGLGLRLIYFSYDVKMKEKGDIPEGYSVSREKKERFSLILESASTNQTSMYLCASSRLDTQYFGPGTRLTVL.

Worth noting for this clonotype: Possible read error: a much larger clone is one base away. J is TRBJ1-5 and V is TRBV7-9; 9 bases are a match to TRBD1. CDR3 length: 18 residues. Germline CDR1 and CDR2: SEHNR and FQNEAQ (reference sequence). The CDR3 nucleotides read TGTGCCAGCAGCTTAGAAACAGGGGGCTTCGTTTTGAATCAGTCCCAGCATTTT. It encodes CASSLETGGFVLNQSQHF.

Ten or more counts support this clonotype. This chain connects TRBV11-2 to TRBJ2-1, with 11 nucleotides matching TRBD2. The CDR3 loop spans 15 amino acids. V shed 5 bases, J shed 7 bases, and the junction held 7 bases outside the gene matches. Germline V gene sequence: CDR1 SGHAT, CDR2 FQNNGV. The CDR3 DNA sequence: TGTGCCAGCAGCCCCGGGACTAGCGGCCTTAATGAGCAGTTCTTC. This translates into CASSPGTSGLNEQFF.

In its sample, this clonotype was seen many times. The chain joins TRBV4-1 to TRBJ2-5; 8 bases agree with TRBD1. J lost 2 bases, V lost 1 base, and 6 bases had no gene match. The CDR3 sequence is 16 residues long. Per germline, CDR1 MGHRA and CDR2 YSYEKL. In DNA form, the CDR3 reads TGCGCCAGCAGCCAAGCGATCAGGGGGCAGCAAGAGACCCAGTACTTC. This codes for CASSQAIRGQQETQYF.

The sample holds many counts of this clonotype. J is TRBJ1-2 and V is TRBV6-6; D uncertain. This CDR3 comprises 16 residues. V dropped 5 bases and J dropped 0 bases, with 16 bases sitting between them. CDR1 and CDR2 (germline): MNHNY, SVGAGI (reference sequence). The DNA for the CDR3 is TGTGCCAGCAGTCACCAGGCGGTTTCAACTAACTATGGCTACACCTTC. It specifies CASSHQAVSTNYGYTF.

CDR3 in DNA: TGTGCCAGCAGCCAGCAAAGAACTAGCGGGAGGGCAAAGTCCCAGTACTTC. This codes for CASSQQRTSGRAKSQYF. The gene calls are TRBV4-2 and TRBJ2-5, with 13 positions matching TRBD2. Germline lookup yields CDR1 LGHNA and CDR2 YNFKEQ. Germline trimming cut 3 bases from V and 9 bases from J; bases unmatched to any gene: 13. The CDR3 contains 17 residues.

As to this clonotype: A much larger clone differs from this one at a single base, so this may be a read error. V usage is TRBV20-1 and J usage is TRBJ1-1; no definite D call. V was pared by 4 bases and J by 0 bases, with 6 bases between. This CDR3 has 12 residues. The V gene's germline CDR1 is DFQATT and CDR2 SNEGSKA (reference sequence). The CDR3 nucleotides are TGCAGTGCTATACCGGTGAACACTGAAGCTTTCTTT. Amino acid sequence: CSAIPVNTEAFF.

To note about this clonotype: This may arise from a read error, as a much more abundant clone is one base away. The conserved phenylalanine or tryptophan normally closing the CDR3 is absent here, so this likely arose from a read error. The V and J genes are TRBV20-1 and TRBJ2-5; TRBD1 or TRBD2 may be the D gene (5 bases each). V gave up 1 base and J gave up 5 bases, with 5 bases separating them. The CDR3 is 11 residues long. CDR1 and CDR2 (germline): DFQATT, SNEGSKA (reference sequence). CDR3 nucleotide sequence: TGCAGTGCTAGAGGGGGGGAGACCCAGTACATC. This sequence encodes CSARGGETQYI.

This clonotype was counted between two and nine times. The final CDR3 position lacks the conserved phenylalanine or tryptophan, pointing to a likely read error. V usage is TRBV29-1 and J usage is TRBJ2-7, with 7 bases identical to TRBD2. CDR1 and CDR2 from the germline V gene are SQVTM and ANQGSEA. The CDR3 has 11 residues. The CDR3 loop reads CSVERDYGQYL. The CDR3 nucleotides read TGCAGCGTTGAGCGGGACTACGGGCAGTACTTA.

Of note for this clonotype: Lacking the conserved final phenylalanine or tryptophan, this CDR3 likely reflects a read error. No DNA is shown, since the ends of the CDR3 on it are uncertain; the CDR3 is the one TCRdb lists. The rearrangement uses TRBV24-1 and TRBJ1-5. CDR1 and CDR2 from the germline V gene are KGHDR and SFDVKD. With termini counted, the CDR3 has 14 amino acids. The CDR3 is CATNDLSINQPRHL.

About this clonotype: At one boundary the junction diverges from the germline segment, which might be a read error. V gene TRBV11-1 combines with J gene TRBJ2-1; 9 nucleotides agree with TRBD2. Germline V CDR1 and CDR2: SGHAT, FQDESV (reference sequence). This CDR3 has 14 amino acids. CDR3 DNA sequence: TGTGCCAGCAGCACGCGGGAGGGCCGTTATGAGCAGTCCTTC. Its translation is CASSTREGRYEQSF.

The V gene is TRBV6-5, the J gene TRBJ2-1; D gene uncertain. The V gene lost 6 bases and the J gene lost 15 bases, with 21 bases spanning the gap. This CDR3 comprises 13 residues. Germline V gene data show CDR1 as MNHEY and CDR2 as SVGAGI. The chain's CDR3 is CASSFDDSGGLFF. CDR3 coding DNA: TGTGCCAGCAGCTTCGACGATTCTGGCGGCCTGTTCTTC.

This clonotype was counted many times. The CDR3, as DNA: TGTGCCAGCAGTTTTGGGGCAGAAAGAGCCTACGAGCAGTACTTC. Amino acid sequence: CASSFGAERAYEQYF. The chain couples TRBV28 to TRBJ2-7; maybe TRBD1 (5 bases). From germline, CDR1 is MDHEN and CDR2 SYDVKM. Trimming removed 3 bases from V and 2 bases from J, with 14 bases in between. This CDR3 is 15 amino acids long. Combining the CDR3 with reference TRBV28 and TRBJ2-7 gives the whole variable domain DVKVTQSSRYLVKRTGEKVFLECVQDMDHENMFWYRQDPGLGLRLIYFSYDVKMKEKGDIPEGYSVSREKKERFSLILESASTNQTSMYLCASSFGAERAYEQYFGPGTRLTVT.

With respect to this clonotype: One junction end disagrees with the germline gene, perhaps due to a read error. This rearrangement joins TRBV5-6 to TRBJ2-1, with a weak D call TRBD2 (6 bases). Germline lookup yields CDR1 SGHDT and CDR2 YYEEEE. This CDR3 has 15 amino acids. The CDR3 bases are TGTGCCAGCGGCTACCGGGACGGCGGGGTTAATGAGCAGTTCTTT. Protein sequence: CASGYRDGGVNEQFF.

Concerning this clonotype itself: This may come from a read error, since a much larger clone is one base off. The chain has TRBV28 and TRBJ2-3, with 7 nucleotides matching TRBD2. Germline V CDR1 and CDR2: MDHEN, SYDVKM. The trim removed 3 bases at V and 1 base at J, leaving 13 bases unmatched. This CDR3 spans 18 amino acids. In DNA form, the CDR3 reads TGTGCCAGCAGTTTTCCCGGACTAGAGGGAGGGGGCACAGATACGCAGTATTTT. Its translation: CASSFPGLEGGGTDTQYF.

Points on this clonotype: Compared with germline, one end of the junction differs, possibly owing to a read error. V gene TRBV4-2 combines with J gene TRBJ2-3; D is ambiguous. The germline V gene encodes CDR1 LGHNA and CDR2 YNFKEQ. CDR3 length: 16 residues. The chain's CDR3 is CACSQVTIVIPDTQYF. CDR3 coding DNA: TGTGCCTGCAGCCAAGTAACTATCGTAATCCCAGATACGCAGTATTTT.

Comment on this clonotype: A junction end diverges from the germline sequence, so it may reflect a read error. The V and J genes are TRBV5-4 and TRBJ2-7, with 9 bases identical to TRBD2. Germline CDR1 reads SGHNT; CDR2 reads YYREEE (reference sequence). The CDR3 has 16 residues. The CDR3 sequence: CAGRLALTSGTYKQYF. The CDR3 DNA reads TGTGCCGGCAGATTGGCCTTGACTAGCGGAACCTACAAGCAGTACTTC.

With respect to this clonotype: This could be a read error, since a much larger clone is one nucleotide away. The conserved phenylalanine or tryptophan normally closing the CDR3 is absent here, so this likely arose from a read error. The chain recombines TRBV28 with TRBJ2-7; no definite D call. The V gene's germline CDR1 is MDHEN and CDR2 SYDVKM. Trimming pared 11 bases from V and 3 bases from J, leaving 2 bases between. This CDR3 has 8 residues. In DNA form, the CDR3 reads TGTGCCCTCTACGAGCAGTACTTG. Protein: CALYEQYL.

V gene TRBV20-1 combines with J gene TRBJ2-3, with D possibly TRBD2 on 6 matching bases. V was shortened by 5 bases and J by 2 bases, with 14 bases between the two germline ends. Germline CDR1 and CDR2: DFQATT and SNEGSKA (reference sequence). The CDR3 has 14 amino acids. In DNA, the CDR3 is TGCAGTGCTCTCGGGACTCTGCCCACAGATACGCAGTATTTT. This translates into CSALGTLPTDTQYF.

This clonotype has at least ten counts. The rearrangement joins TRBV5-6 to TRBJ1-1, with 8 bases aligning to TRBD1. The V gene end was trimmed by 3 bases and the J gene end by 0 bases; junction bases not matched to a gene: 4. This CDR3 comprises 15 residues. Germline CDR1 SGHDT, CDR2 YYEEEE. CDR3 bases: TGTGCCAGCAGCTCGCGACAGGGGATGAACACTGAAGCTTTCTTT. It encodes CASSSRQGMNTEAFF.

The CDR3 sequence is CASRDAGTSIGYTF. The CDR3 DNA is TGTGCCAGTAGGGATGCCGGGACGAGCATTGGCTACACCTTC. The chain couples TRBV6-5 to TRBJ1-2, with D perhaps TRBD1 (5 bases). The germline V and J ends were trimmed by 9 bases and 7 bases, with 21 bases remaining between them. This CDR3 is built from 14 residues. The germline V gene encodes CDR1 MNHEY and CDR2 SVGAGI.

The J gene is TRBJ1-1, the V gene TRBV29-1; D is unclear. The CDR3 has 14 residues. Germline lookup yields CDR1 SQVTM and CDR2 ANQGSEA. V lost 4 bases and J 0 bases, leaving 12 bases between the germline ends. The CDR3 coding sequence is TGCAGCGTTGTTGTCGGGCTTGTGAACACTGAAGCTTTCTTT. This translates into CSVVVGLVNTEAFF. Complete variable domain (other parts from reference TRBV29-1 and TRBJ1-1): SAVISQKPSRDICQRGTSLTIQCQVDSQVTMMFWYRQQPGQSLTLIATANQGSEATYESGFVIDKFPISRPNLTFSTLTVSNMSPEDSSIYLCSVVVGLVNTEAFFGQGTRLTVV.